This record looks at one T cell receptor beta chain sequence and its context. The data were taken from a study of CD8+ T cells in alopecia areata. Sequencing relied on a cDNA template that was reverse transcribed from extracted RNA. This table comes from immunoSEQ multiplex PCR, and its TCRdb copy is limited to in-frame clones, with some not included. The table shows 95,000 to 100,000 clones, with around 60% occurring only once. Treatment described: oral pan-JAK inhibitor, 5-10 mg twice daily. This sequence was found in a human donor with alopecia areata. The source was CD8+ T cells sorted from blood, collected at week 4, from a patient treated with tofacitinib.

CDR3 DNA sequence: TGCGCCAGCAGCCAAGATCGGGGGGTGAACTATGGCTACACCTTC. Translation gives CASSQDRGVNYGYTF. This chain uses TRBV4-1 with TRBJ1-2; a possible D gene is TRBD1 (5 bases). V lost 0 bases and J 2 bases, leaving 10 bases between the germline ends. Germline V gene data show CDR1 as MGHRA and CDR2 as YSYEKL. The CDR3 runs 15 residues.